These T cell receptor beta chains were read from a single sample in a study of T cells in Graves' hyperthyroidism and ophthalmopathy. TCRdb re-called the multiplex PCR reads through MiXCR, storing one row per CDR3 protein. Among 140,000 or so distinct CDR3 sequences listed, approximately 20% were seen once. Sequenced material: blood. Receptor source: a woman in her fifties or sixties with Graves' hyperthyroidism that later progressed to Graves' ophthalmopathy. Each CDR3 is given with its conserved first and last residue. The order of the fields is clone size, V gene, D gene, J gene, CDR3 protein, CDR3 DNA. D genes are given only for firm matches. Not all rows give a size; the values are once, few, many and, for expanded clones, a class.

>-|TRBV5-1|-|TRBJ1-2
CASSWAGDSGYTF
TGCGCCAGCAGCTGGGCAGGGGACTCTGGCTACACCTTC
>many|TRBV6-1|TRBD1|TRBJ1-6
CASSLTGGESPLHF
TGTGCCAGCAGCTTGACAGGGGGCGAATCACCCCTCCACTTT
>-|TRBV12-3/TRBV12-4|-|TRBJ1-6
CASSGTLHSPLHF
TGTGCCAGCTCTGGGACTCTTCATTCACCCCTCCACTTT
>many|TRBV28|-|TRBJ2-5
CASSLSRETQYF
TGTGCCAGCAGTTTGTCTAGAGAGACCCAGTACTTC
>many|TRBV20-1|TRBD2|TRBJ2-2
CSGASGRAPGELFF
TGCAGTGGGGCTAGCGGGAGGGCCCCCGGGGAGCTGTTTTTT
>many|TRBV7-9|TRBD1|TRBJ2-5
CASSLGDRQRETQYF
TGTGCCAGCAGCTTAGGGGACAGGCAGCGGGAGACCCAGTACTTC
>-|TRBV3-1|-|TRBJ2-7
CASSVGQGGEQYF
TGTGCCAGCAGCGTTGGGCAGGGCGGCGAGCAGTACTTC
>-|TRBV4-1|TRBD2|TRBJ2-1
CASSQEASGLAGEQFF
TGCGCCAGCAGCCAAGAGGCGTCGGGACTAGCGGGAGAGCAGTTCTTC
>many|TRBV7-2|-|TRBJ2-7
CASSPRGRSSYEQYF
TGTGCCAGCAGCCCAAGAGGGAGGTCGTCCTACGAGCAGTACTTC
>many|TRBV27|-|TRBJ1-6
CASSSKGYSPLHF
TGTGCCAGCAGTTCGAAGGGATATTCACCCCTCCACTTT
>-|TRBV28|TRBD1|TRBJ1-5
CASNNLVGTGYNQPQHF
TGTGCCAGCAACAACCTTGTCGGGACAGGGTACAATCAGCCCCAGCATTTT
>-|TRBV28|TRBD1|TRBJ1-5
CASSEDRGFNQPQHF
TGTGCCAGCAGTGAGGACAGGGGGTTTAATCAGCCCCAGCATTTT
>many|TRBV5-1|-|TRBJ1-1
CASSLMGNTEAFF
TGTGCCAGCAGCTTAATGGGGAACACTGAAGCTTTCTTT
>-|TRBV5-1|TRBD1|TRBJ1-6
CASTWGQVDSPLHF
TGCGCCAGCACCTGGGGACAGGTCGATTCACCCCTCCACTTT
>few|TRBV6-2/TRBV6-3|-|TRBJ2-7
CASSPYSLLEQYF
TGTGCCAGCAGCCCCTACAGTCTACTGGAGCAGTACTTC
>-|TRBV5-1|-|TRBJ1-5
CASSPDGLPQPQHF
TGCGCCAGCAGCCCGGACGGACTTCCTCAGCCCCAGCATTTT
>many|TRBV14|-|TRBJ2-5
CASSQSTSFIRETQYF
TGTGCCAGCAGCCAATCAACTTCCTTTATCCGAGAGACCCAGTACTTC
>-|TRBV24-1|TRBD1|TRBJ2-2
CATSDSRTGGWNTGELFF
TGTGCCACCAGTGATTCGCGGACAGGGGGCTGGAACACCGGGGAGCTGTTTTTT
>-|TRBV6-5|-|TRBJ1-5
CASSYSGVDNQPQHF
TGTGCCAGCAGTTACTCAGGGGTCGACAATCAGCCCCAGCATTTT
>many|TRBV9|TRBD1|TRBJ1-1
CASSPGQGGTEAFF
TGTGCCAGCAGCCCTGGGCAGGGGGGAACTGAAGCTTTCTTT
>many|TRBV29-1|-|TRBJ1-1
CSVEAGTLNTEAFF
TGCAGCGTTGAAGCAGGCACGTTGAACACTGAAGCTTTCTTT
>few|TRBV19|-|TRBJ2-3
CASTPRGWGEQDTQYF
TGTGCCAGTACCCCAAGGGGATGGGGTGAACAAGATACGCAGTATTTT
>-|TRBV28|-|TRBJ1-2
CASKSAGGHIRYGYTF
TGTGCCAGCAAATCAGCGGGGGGGCATATTCGCTATGGCTACACCTTC
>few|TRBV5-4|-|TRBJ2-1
CASRVEAGTYNEQFF
TGTGCCAGCAGGGTCGAGGCAGGTACCTACAATGAGCAGTTCTTC
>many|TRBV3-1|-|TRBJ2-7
CASSRTKTYEQYF
TGTGCCAGCAGCCGGACTAAAACCTACGAGCAGTACTTC
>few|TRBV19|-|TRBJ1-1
CASSISGNTEAFF
TGTGCCAGTAGTATCTCCGGGAACACTGAAGCTTTCTTT